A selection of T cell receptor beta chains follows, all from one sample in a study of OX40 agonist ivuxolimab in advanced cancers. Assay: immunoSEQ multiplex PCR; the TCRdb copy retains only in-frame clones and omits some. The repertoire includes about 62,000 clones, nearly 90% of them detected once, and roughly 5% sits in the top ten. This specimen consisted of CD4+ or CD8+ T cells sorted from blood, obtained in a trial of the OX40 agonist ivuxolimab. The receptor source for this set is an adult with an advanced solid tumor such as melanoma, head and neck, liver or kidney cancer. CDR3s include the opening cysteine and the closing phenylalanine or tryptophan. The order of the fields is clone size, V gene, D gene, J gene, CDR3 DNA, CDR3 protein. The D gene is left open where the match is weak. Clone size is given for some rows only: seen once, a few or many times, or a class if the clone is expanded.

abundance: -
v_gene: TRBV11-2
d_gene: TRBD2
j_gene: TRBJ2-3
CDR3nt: TGTGCCAGCAGCTTTTTAGCGGGAGACCTCACAGATACGCAGTATTTT
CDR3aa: CASSFLAGDLTDTQYF

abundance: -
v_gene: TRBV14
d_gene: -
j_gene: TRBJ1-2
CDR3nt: TGTGCCAGCAGCCAAAGCATGGCTGGGAACAATGGCTACACCTTC
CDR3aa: CASSQSMAGNNGYTF

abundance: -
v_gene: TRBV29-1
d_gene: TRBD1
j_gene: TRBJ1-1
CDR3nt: TGCAGCGTTGCAAACAGGGGGCTTACTGAAGCTTTCTTT
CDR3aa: CSVANRGLTEAFF

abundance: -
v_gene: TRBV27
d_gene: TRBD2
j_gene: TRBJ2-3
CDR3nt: TGTGCCAGCAGCGGGGCTAGCGGGAACACAGATACGCAGTATTTT
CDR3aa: CASSGASGNTDTQYF

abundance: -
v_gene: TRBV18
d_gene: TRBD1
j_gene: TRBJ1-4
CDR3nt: TGTGCCAGCTCAGCGGACAGGGTAGGACTGTTTTTT
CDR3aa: CASSADRVGLFF

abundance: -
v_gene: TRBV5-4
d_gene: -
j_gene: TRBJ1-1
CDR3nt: TGTGCCAGCAGCTTGGAGACAGCCCGGAGTGAAGCTTTCTTT
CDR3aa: CASSLETARSEAFF

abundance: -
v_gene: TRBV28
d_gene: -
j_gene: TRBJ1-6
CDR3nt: -
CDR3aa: CASSSSTGSSYNSPLHF

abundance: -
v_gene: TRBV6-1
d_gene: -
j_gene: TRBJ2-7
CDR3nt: TGTGCCAGCCACAAGAGGGCGGCCGAGCAGTACTTC
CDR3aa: CASHKRAAEQYF

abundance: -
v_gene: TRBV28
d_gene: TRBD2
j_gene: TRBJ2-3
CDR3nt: TGTGCCACTACGGGCGGGGGGCCCACAGATACGCAGTATTTT
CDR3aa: CATTGGGPTDTQYF

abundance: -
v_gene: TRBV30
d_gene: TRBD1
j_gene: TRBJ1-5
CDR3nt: TGTGCCTGGAGTGTAGGGGGACAGGGGGACAATCAGCCCCAGCATTTT
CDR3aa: CAWSVGGQGDNQPQHF

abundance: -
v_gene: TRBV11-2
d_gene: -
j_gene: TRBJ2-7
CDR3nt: TGTGCCAGCAGCTTAGGGATAGGGGGTAACGAGCAGTACTTC
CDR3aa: CASSLGIGGNEQYF

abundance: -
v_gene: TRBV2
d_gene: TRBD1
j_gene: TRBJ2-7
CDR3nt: TGTGCCAGCAGGTGGGACAGCTACGAGCAGTACTTC
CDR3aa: CASRWDSYEQYF

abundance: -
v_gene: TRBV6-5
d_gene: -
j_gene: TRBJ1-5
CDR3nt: TGTGCCAGCAGTTACGTACAGGGAAACCAGCCCCAGCATTTT
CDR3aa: CASSYVQGNQPQHF

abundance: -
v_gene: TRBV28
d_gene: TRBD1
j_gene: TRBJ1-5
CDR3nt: TGTGCCAGCAACTTCGAGACAGGGAGGGTCTCCAATCAGCCCCAGCATTTT
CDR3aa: CASNFETGRVSNQPQHF

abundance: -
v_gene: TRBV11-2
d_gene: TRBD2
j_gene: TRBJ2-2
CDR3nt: TGTGCCAGCAGCCCGTTCCTAGGGACTAGTACCGGGGAGCTGTTTTTT
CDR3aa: CASSPFLGTSTGELFF

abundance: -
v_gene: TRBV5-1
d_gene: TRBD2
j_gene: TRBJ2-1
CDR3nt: TGCGCCAGCAGCTTGGTTGCTAGCGGAGGGAGTTACAATGAGCAGTTCTTC
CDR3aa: CASSLVASGGSYNEQFF

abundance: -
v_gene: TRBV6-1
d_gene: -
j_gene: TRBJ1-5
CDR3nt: TGTGCCAGCGTAGTAACAGCTAGCAATCAGCCCCAGCATTTT
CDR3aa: CASVVTASNQPQHF

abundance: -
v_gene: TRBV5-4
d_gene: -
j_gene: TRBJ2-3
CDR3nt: TGTGCCAGCAGCTTGGATTTTGCCATTCGCACAGATACGCAGTATTTT
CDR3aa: CASSLDFAIRTDTQYF

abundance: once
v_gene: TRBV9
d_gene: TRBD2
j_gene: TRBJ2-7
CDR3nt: TGTGCCAGCAGCGAACTAGCGGGAGGCTACGAGCAGTACTTC
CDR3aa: CASSELAGGYEQYF

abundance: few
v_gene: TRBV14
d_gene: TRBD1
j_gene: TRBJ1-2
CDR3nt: TGTGCCAGCAGCCAGGACAGGGCTGGCTACACCTTC
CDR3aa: CASSQDRAGYTF

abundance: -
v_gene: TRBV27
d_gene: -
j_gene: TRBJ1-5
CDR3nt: TGTGCGGGCAGGGAATATCAGCCCCAGCATTTT
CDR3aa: CAGREYQPQHF

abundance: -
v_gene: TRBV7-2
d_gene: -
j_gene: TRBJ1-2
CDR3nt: TGTGCCAGCAGCCCCAAGCGACTCTATGGCTACACCTTC
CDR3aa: CASSPKRLYGYTF

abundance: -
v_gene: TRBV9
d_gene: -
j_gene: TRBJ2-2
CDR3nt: TGTGCCAGCAGCGTAGGTGGGGGTTCGAACACCGGGGAGCTGTTTTTT
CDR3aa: CASSVGGGSNTGELFF

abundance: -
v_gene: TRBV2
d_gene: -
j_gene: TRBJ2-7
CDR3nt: TGTGCCAGCAGTGGACAGGCCGCATCCCACGAGCAGTACTTC
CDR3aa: CASSGQAASHEQYF

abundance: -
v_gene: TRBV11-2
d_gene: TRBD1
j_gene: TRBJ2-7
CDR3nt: TGTGCCAGCAGCTGGAGACAGGGGATTTTCCACGAGCAGTACTTC
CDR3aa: CASSWRQGIFHEQYF

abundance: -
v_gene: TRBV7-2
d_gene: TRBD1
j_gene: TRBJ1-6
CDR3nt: TGTGCCAGCAGCTTAGAGGGGACAGTTAATTCACCCCTCCACTTT
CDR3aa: CASSLEGTVNSPLHF

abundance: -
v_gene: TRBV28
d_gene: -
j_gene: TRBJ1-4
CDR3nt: TGTGCCAGCAGGGAGGGAGCTGCAACTAATGAAAAACTGTTTTTT
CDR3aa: CASREGAATNEKLFF

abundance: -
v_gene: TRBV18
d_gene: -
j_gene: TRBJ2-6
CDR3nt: TGTGCCAGCTCACCGACCGGGGCTGCTGGGGCCAACGTCCTGACTTTC
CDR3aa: CASSPTGAAGANVLTF

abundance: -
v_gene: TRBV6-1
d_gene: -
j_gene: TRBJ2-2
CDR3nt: TGTGCCAGCATGCGGGCCGAGACCGGGGAGCTGTTTTTT
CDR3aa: CASMRAETGELFF

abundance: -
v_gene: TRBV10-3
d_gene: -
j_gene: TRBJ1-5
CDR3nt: TGTGCTACCCAAGCGGCCCGGGATCAGCCCCAGCATTTT
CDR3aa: CATQAARDQPQHF

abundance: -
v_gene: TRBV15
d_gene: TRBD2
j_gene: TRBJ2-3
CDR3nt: TGTGCCACCAGCAGAGATCGCCGCAGACTAGCGGGAGTAGGCGATACGCAGTATTTT
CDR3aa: CATSRDRRRLAGVGDTQYF

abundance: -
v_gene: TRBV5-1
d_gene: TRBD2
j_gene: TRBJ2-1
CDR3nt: TGCGTCAGCAGCGGGACTAGCGGGGGGCTGTACAATGAGCAGTTCTTC
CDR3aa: CVSSGTSGGLYNEQFF

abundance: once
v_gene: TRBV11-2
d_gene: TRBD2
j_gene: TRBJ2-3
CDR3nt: TGTGCCAGCAGCTTAGGGACTAGCGGTAGCACAGATACGCAGTATTTT
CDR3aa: CASSLGTSGSTDTQYF

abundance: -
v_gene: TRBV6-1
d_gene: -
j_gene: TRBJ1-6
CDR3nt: TGTGCCAGCACTGGGAGGTCCTATAATTCACCCCTCCACTTT
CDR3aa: CASTGRSYNSPLHF

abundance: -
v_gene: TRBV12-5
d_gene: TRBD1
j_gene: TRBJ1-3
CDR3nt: TGTGCTAGTGGTTCCCCTCGGACAGGGGGCTTAATTGGAAACACCATATATTTT
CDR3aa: CASGSPRTGGLIGNTIYF

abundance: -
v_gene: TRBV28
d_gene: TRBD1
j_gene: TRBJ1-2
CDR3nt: TGTGCCAGCAGTTCACAGGGGGCCAGCTATGGCTACACCTTC
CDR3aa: CASSSQGASYGYTF

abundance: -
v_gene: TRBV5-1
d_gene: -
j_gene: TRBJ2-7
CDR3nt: TGCGCCAGCACCGGGCGGGGCAAAGACTCCTACGAGCAGTACTTC
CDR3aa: CASTGRGKDSYEQYF

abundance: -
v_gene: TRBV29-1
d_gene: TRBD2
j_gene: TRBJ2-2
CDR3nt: TGCAGCGCCGAAAGCGGGAGCAGCGTCGGGGAGCTGTTTTTT
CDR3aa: CSAESGSSVGELFF

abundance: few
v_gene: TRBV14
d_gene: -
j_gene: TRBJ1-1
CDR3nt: TGTGCCAGCAGCTGGGACCGGAACACTGAAGCTTTCTTT
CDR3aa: CASSWDRNTEAFF

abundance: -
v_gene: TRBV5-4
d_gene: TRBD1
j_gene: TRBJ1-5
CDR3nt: TGTGCCAGCAGCCCCGGGACAGGGAGCAATCAGCCCCAGCATTTT
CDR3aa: CASSPGTGSNQPQHF

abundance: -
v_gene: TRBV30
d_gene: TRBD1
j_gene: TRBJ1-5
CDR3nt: TGTGCCTGGGGGGACAGGGGGCTTCAGCCCCAGCATTTT
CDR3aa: CAWGDRGLQPQHF